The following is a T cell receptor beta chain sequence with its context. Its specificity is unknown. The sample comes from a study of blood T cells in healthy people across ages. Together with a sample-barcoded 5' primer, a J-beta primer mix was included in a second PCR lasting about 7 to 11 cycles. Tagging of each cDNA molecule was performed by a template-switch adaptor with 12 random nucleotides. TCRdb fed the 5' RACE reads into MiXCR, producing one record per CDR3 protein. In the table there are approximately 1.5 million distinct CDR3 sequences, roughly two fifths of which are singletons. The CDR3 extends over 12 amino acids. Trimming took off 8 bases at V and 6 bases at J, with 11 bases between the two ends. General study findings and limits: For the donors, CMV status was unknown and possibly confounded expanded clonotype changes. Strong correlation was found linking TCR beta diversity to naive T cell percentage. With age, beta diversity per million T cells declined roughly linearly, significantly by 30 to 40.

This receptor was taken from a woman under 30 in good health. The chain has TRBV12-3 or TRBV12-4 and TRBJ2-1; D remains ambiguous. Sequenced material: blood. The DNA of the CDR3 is TGTGCCAGCGGGAAATGGGTCAATGAGCAGTTCTTC. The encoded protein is CASGKWVNEQFF.